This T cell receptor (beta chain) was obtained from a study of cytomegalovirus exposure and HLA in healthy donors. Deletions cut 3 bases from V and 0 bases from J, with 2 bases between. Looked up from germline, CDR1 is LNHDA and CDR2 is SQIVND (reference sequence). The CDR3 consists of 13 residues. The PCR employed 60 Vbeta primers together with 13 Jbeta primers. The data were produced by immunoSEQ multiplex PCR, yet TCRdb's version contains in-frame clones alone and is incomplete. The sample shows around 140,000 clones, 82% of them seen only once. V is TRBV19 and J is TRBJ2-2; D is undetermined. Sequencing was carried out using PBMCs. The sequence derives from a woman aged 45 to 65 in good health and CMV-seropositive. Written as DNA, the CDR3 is TGTGCCAGTAGTATCACGAACACCGGGGAGCTGTTTTTT. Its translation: CASSITNTGELFF.